The text below deals with one T cell receptor beta chain. The sample holds many counts of this clonotype. Its specific antigen is unknown. Base qualities are not provided; no much larger clone lies one nucleotide away. Library prep was done by RT-PCR. The sequencer listed for this sample is Illumina HiSeq 2500. TCRdb took the public reads, trimmed them with fastp at Q25, ran MiXCR for clone calling and kept in-frame beta chains. Identical CDR3 protein sequences are pooled into one entry, listed with their most common genes and DNA. The sample table holds about 570,000 distinct CDR3 sequences, of which roughly 10% were seen once. Approximately 9.9% of the sample belongs to the ten largest clones. The data were taken from a study of response to subunit inactivated influenza vaccine (dated by TCRdb to 2017 to 2018). For the study in its entirety: Deep quantitative T cell receptor repertoire profiling was used in the study to track responses to a trivalent subunit inactivated influenza vaccine. Summary of the overall study and its limitations: The authors suggested that each seasonal influenza vaccination may recruit only a limited number of new T cells.

CDR1 and CDR2, per the germline V gene (reference sequence), are DFQATT and SNEGSKA. Trimming accounts for 3 bases at V and 0 bases at J, while the number of junction bases matched to no gene is 3. Taken from cysteine to phenylalanine, the CDR3 has 15 residues. Just the 45-base CDR3 DNA is kept, in frame starting at base 1. These same data were also listed under a study on T cells expressing NK-cell markers. The other study reports the following: The TCR beta cDNA libraries were made using 5'RACE template switching, a step that added both a universal primer site and unique molecular identifiers. Three sorted T-cell subsets (CD3+CD56+NKG2C+, CD3+CD56+NKG2C- and CD3+CD56-NKG2C+) from about 8 donors had their TCR beta-chain repertoires profiled. Among the eight sequenced donors, seven were HCMV-seropositive and one was HCMV-seronegative. In several experiments an anti-gammadeltaTCR antibody was added to restrict sorting to alphabetaTCR-expressing T cells. In a handful of donors, the dominant CD3+CD56+NKG2C+ clonotypes ranked among the top 10 CD8+ clonotypes, making up roughly 1.0-7.0% of CD8+ T cells. Those dominant clonotypes were again the most abundant among CD3+CD56-NKG2C+ cells in several donors, at about 25-60.1%. Whether the expanded NKG2C-expressing T cell clones were specific for HCMV antigens was left unclear. The study sequenced eight donors, all healthy volunteers chosen at random: three men and five women. HCMV-specific IgG was detected in serum with a commercial ELISA kit to determine HCMV serostatus. Peripheral blood mononuclear cells were isolated from blood by Ficoll density gradient centrifugation. For six donors, bulk peripheral blood T-cell repertoires were also sequenced from unsorted PBMC. Priming for cDNA synthesis came from the TCR beta constant segment, and two successive PCR amplification steps followed. Illumina HiSeq 2000/2500, MiSeq or NextSeq was used to sequence libraries as 2 x 150 bp reads. Reads were demultiplexed and grouped by UMI with MIGEC, and clonotypes were assembled and quantified with MiTCR. Only TCR cDNA sequences supported by at least two reads were kept to exclude erroneous sequences. Downstream repertoire analysis used the tcR package, and clonotypes were matched across fractions by CDR3 nucleotide sequence plus V segment. Antigen specificity was annotated against VDJdb with VDJmatch, allowing one amino acid substitution in CDR3.

The sequencing here drew on PBMCs from blood, taken on the day of vaccination. This receptor was taken from a man aged 50-59 years who received an inactivated influenza vaccine. Donor details come from another sample of the same person, matched by shared clones. The sequence joins TRBV20-1 to TRBJ2-1; 9 junctional bases match TRBD2. This receptor has the CDR3 CSASPSGASYNEQFF. Read as DNA, the sequence is TGCAGTGCTAGCCCTAGCGGGGCCTCCTACAATGAGCAGTTCTTC.